Below are 13 T cell receptor beta chains sequenced from a single sample in a study of cytomegalovirus exposure and HLA in healthy donors. The PCR contained 60 Vbeta and 13 Jbeta primers. Profiled with immunoSEQ multiplex PCR; TCRdb holds only in-frame clones, not every one. The sample has approximately 150,000 clones; 75% to 85% are singletons. Sequenced material: PBMCs. These TCRs come from a woman aged 40 to 50 in good health and CMV-seropositive.

This clone appeared a few times. V usage is TRBV6-5 and J usage is TRBJ1-1; D gene uncertain. From germline, CDR1 is MNHEY and CDR2 SVGAGI. V dropped 2 bases and J dropped 3 bases, with 10 bases sitting between them. The CDR3 is made up of 14 amino acids. CDR3 bases: TGTGCCAGCAGTTACGCAGGTATGGACACTGAAGCTTTCTTT. It encodes CASSYAGMDTEAFF.

This clone was seen a single time. This chain uses TRBV4-2 with TRBJ2-7; 9 bases align to TRBD2. Germline CDR1 LGHNA, CDR2 YNFKEQ. There are 19 residues in the CDR3. The V and J ends lost 0 bases and 6 bases, in that order; junction bases with no gene match: 18. CDR3 sequence: CASSQDLGGGAGAASEQYF. CDR3 bases: TGTGCCAGCAGCCAAGATTTGGGCGGGGGGGCGGGAGCGGCGAGCGAGCAGTACTTC.

This sequence joins TRBV19 and TRBJ2-7; 10 bases are a match to TRBD2. This CDR3 has 18 amino acids. Germline V gives CDR1 LNHDA, CDR2 SQIVND (reference sequence). J lost 4 bases, V lost 3 bases, and 15 bases had no gene match. CDR3 DNA: TGTGCCAGTAGTATCTGGCTAGCGGGAGTCGGGCATGGTTACGAGCAGTACTTC. Amino acid sequence: CASSIWLAGVGHGYEQYF.

The CDR3: CAVELGAASYEQYF. The DNA for the CDR3 is TGTGCCGTGGAGTTAGGAGCCGCTTCCTACGAGCAGTACTTC. The gene calls are TRBV30 and TRBJ2-7; D gene ambiguous. CDR1 is GTSNPN, CDR2 SVGIG, per germline (reference sequence). The CDR3 spans 14 residues. V shed 8 bases and J shed 1 base, with 18 bases lying between them.

The chain combines TRBV6-5 with TRBJ2-5; 9 bases agree with TRBD1. The end of the DNA fits TRBJ2-7 better, so the J call may be wrong. Per the germline V gene, CDR1 is MNHEY and CDR2 is SVGAGI. The CDR3 has 16 residues. The CDR3 coding sequence is TGTGCCAGCAGTTACTTCGGGACAGGGAATTTCTACGAGCAGTACTTC. Amino acid sequence: CASSYFGTGNFYEQYF.

The rearrangement joins TRBV27 to TRBJ2-7; 7 bases line up with TRBD1. The CDR3 covers 15 residues. Germline V lookup: CDR1 MNHEY, CDR2 SMNVEV (reference sequence). Trimming removed 4 bases from V and 5 bases from J; junction bases left unmatched: 11. CDR3 nucleotide sequence: TGTGCCAGCAGTTCCCTTTGGACAGGTCGAGACGAGCAGTACTTC. Encoded protein: CASSSLWTGRDEQYF.

This sequence joins TRBV19 and TRBJ2-7; D remains ambiguous. The length of the CDR3 is 15 residues. The V and J ends lost 1 base and 1 base respectively, with 11 bases between them. Germline V gene sequence: CDR1 LNHDA, CDR2 SQIVND (reference sequence). This chain's CDR3 is CASSIGLASSYEQYF. CDR3 DNA: TGTGCCAGTAGTATAGGACTGGCGAGTTCCTACGAGCAGTACTTC.

The chain is built from TRBV2 and TRBJ2-7, with 11 nucleotides matching TRBD2. CDR3 length: 14 residues. Losses at the gene ends were 6 bases for V and 2 bases for J; bases not matched to a gene: 3. From germline, CDR1 is SNHLY and CDR2 FYNNEI. The CDR3: CASSLTSGTYEQYF. CDR3 DNA: TGTGCCAGCAGCCTGACTAGCGGGACCTACGAGCAGTACTTC.

This chain joins TRBV29-1 and TRBJ2-3, with TRBD2 matching over 11 bases. The CDR3 spans 15 residues. V trimming: 4 bases; J trimming: 2 bases; junction bases outside the gene matches: 5. The germline V gene encodes CDR1 SQVTM and CDR2 ANQGSEA. The CDR3 is CSVGGTSGITDTQYF. The CDR3 DNA reads TGCAGCGTTGGGGGGACTAGCGGAATCACAGATACGCAGTATTTT.

This clone was counted a few times. The rearrangement links TRBV28 to TRBJ2-5; 10 positions agree with TRBD1. The CDR3 length is 15 residues. Germline CDR1 is MDHEN and CDR2 is SYDVKM. With V trimmed by 6 bases and J by 2 bases, 6 bases remained unmatched. CDR3 in DNA: TGTGCCAGCAGCTTGACAGGGGGCGGACAAGAGACCCAGTACTTC. Amino acids: CASSLTGGGQETQYF.

The chain has TRBV19 and TRBJ2-7, with 12 nucleotides matching TRBD1. Per the germline V gene, CDR1 is LNHDA and CDR2 is SQIVND (reference sequence). After removal of 1 base from V and 4 bases from J, the junction contained 2 bases not matched to a gene. This CDR3 comprises 15 residues. The CDR3 nucleotides read TGTGCCAGTAGTATAGCGGGACAGGGGGCATACGAGCAGTACTTC. It is translated as CASSIAGQGAYEQYF.

The chain uses TRBV19 and TRBJ2-7; possible D gene TRBD2, 5 bases. Germline CDR1 LNHDA, CDR2 SQIVND (reference sequence). V was shortened by 8 bases and J by 7 bases, with 15 bases between the two germline ends. The length of the CDR3 is 12 residues. CDR3: CASGYGPGEQYF. The CDR3 coding sequence is TGTGCCAGTGGATACGGGCCGGGGGAGCAGTACTTC.

The chain joins TRBV11-2 to TRBJ2-3, with TRBD2 as a possible D gene (5 bases). The ends were cut back, 5 bases at V and 2 bases at J, with 20 bases in the middle. The CDR3 loop spans 17 amino acids. The germline gives CDR1 SGHAT, CDR2 FQNNGV. The CDR3 region is CASSEKRGRLITDTQYF. In DNA form, the CDR3 reads TGTGCCAGCAGCGAGAAACGCGGGCGGTTAATCACAGATACGCAGTATTTT.